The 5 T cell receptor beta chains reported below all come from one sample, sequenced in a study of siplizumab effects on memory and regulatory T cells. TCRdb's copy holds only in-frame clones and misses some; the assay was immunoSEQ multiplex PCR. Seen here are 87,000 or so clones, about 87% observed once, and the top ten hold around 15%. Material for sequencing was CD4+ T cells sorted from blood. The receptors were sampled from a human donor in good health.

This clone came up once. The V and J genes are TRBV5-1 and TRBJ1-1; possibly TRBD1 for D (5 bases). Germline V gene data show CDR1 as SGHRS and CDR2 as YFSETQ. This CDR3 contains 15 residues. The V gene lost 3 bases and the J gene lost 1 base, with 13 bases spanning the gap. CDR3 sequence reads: CASSWGLVGNTEAFF. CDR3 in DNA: TGCGCCAGCAGCTGGGGCCTGGTGGGGAACACTGAAGCTTTCTTT.

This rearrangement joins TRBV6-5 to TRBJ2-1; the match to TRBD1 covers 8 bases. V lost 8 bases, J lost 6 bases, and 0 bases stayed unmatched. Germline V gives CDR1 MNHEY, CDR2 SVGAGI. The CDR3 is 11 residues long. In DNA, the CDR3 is TGTGCCAGCGGACAGGGCAATGAGCAGTTCTTC. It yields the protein CASGQGNEQFF.

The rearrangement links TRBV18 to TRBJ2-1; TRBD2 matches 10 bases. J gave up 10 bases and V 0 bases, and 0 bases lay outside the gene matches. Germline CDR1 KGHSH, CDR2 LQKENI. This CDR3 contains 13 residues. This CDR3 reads CASSPPGLAEQFF. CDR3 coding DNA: TGTGCCAGCTCACCACCGGGACTAGCGGAGCAGTTCTTC.

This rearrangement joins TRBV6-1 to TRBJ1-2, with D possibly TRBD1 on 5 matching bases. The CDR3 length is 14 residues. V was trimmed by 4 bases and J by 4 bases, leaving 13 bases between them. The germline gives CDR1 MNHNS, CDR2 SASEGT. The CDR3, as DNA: TGTGCCAGCAGTGCCGGCAGGGTCGGCTATGGCTACACCTTC. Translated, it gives CASSAGRVGYGYTF.

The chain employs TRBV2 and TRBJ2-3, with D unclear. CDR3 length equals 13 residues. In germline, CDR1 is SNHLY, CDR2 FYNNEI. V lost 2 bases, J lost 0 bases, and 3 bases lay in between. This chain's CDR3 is CASSEPSTDTQYF. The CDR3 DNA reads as TGTGCCAGCAGTGAACCCAGCACAGATACGCAGTATTTT.